The 2 T cell receptor beta chains below come from one sample, sequenced in a study of blood T cell repertoires in COVID-19. Profiling relied on immunoSEQ multiplex PCR, and the TCRdb table lists in-frame clones only, not all of them. The sample records 150,000 to 200,000 clones, around 84% being singletons. The sequenced sample was peripheral blood. Receptors originate from a woman in her seventies with COVID-19, enrolled during active disease.

This sequence joins TRBV6-5 and TRBJ2-7; 7 bases fit TRBD1. The trim removed 7 bases at V and 6 bases at J, leaving 12 bases unmatched. Germline loops: CDR1 MNHEY, CDR2 SVGAGI. The CDR3 has 14 amino acids. The CDR3 DNA reads as TGTGCCAGCACCCCAGGGGGAAAGATTTTCGAGCAGTACTTC. Residues: CASTPGGKIFEQYF.

This clone appeared a few times. The genes are TRBV5-5 and TRBJ2-3; TRBD2 agrees at 11 bases. The CDR3 length is 16 residues. The germline V gene has CDR1 SGHKS and CDR2 YYEKEE (reference sequence). The V and J ends lost 3 bases and 6 bases, in that order; junction bases with no gene match: 9. The CDR3 here is CASSSTSGIGFDTQYF. The CDR3 bases are TGTGCCAGCAGCTCGACTAGCGGGATTGGTTTTGATACGCAGTATTTT.